A selection of T cell receptor beta chains follows, all from one sample in a study of cytomegalovirus exposure and HLA in healthy donors. The repertoire was sequenced with immunoSEQ multiplex PCR; TCRdb's copy has only in-frame clones and lacks some. The sample has 250,000 to 400,000 clones, over 75% seen once. The sample consisted of PBMCs. Receptors were obtained from a young man in good health and CMV-seronegative. Both conserved end residues are trimmed from each CDR3. Fields, in order: V gene, CDR3 protein.

>TRBV5-5
ASSQQGANTEAF
>TRBV7-2
ASSLEVASPNEQF
>TRBV7-2
ASSFGLAGARTDTQY
>TRBV29-1
SVALPGSSYEQY
>TRBV10-3
AISESRDYSNQPQH
>TRBV4-3
ASSQMTGSSYEQY
>TRBV4-3
ASSQGLGGSDEKLF
>TRBV4-1
ASSPTSGGRDTQY
>TRBV27
ASRGDRVGEQY
>TRBV29-1
SVAGREGTEAF
>TRBV27
ASSYGQNYNEQF
>TRBV6-6
ASSERSYGYT
>TRBV9
ASSVGAGSGNSPLH
>TRBV11-2
ASSLYFSGLTDTQY
>TRBV6-6
ASRRTGGETQY
>TRBV6-1
ASSEGRFDEQY
>TRBV28
ASSSGGTGNQPQH
>TRBV6-5
ASRPGQLYEQY
>TRBV7-9
ASSYTGGRETQY
>TRBV7-6
ASSHVGGDLPCNEQF
>TRBV6-1
ASRLAIGELF
>TRBV2
ASSERGMDGYT
>TRBV7-2
ASSSGPGRGSNEKLF
>TRBV7-9
ASSLGRGGLDEQY